This T cell receptor (beta chain) was sequenced for a study of T-cell reconstitution after alpha-beta-depleted transplantation in children (dated by TCRdb to the mid-2010s). General notes on the study: Using TCR repertoire profiling, the study quantitatively followed how T-cell immune reconstitution unfolded in children after TCRalphabeta/CD19-depleted allogeneic hematopoietic cell transplantation.

In regard to this clonotype: The target of this receptor is not known. Per-base quality was not reported, and no clone a single base away is much larger than it.

From its cysteine to its phenylalanine, the CDR3 spans 16 amino acids. Of all the DNA, just the CDR3 is kept, 48 bases in frame from base 1. According to the germline V gene, CDR1 reads SGHRS and CDR2 reads YFSETQ. Here V drops 1 base and J drops 2 bases, and the junction holds 4 bases not matched to any gene. The library was made by PCR. Sequencing was carried out with an Illumina HiSeq 2500. TCR library preparation used molecular barcoding, with unique molecular identifiers applied to normalize quantification of the TCRbeta repertoire. TCRdb reprocessing: public reads trimmed at Q25 with fastp, clones called with MiXCR, in-frame beta chains kept. Every entry covers one CDR3 protein and lists the most common genes and DNA from its rows. The sample yields almost 600,000 distinct CDR3 sequences; over 20% were counted once. About a third of the sample lies in the top ten. The treatment or condition tag for this specimen amounts to: allogeneic hematopoietic cell transplantation with graft depleted of TCRalphabeta T cells and CD19 B cells. TCRalphabeta/CD19-depleted allogeneic hematopoietic cell grafts were given to the transplant recipients, all of whom were children.

General conclusions and limits of the study: The frequencies of hyperexpanded clones fell over the following months, and after one year, T-cell counts and TCRbeta diversity were mostly attributed to newly produced T cells. In some patients, high TCRbeta diversity at day 60 was attributed to recipient T cells and intrathymic progenitors that had survived conditioning. About two months after transplant, the apparently early recovery of alphabetaT-cell counts reportedly depended on just several hundred clones that had expanded rapidly and came from non-depleted graft cells.

This specimen consisted of PBMCs, obtained before TCRalphabeta/CD19-depleted stem cell transplant. The source of this sequence is a boy in the first two years of life with Wiskott-Aldrich syndrome, due to receive a stem cell transplant. The chain links TRBV5-1 with TRBJ2-1; 9 junctional bases match TRBD2. For the CDR3, the sequence is CASSLSASGTYNEQFF. In nucleotide form, the sequence is TGCGCCAGCAGCTTGTCGGCTAGCGGGACCTACAATGAGCAGTTCTTC.